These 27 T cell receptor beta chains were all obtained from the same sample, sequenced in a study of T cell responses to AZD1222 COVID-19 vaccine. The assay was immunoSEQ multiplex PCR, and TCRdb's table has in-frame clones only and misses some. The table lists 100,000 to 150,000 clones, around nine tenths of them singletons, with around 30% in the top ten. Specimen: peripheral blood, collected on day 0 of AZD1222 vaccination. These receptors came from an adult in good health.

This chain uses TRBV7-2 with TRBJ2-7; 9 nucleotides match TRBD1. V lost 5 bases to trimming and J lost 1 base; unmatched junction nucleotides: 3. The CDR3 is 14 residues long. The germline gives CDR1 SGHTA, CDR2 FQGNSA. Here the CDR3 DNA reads TGTGCCAGCAGCACCGACAGGGGGTCCTACGAGCAGTACTTC. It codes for CASSTDRGSYEQYF.

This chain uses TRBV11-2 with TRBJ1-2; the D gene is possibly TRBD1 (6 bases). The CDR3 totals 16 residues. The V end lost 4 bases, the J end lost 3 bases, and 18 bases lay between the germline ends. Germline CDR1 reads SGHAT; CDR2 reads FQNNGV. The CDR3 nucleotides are TGTGCCAGCAGCTCACCTCGGGGGGGCGGTGACTATGGCTACACCTTC. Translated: CASSSPRGGGDYGYTF.

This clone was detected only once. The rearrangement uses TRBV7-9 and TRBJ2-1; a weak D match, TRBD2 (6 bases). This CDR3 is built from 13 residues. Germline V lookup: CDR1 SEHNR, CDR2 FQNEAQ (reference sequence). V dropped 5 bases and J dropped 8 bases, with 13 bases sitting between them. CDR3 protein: CASSIRENDEQFF. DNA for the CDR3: TGTGCCAGCAGCATCCGGGAGAACGATGAGCAGTTCTTC.

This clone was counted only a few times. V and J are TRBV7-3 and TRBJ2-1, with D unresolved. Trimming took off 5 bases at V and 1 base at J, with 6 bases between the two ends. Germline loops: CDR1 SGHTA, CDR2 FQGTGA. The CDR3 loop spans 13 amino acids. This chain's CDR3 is CASSPGSYNEQFF. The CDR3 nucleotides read TGTGCCAGCAGCCCAGGTTCCTACAATGAGCAGTTCTTC.

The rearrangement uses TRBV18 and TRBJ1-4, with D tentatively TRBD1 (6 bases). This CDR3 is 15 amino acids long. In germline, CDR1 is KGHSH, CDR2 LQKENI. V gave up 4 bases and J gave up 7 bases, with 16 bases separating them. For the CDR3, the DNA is TGTGCCAGCTCACTCACAGGGAATTCGGGTGAAAAACTGTTTTTT. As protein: CASSLTGNSGEKLFF.

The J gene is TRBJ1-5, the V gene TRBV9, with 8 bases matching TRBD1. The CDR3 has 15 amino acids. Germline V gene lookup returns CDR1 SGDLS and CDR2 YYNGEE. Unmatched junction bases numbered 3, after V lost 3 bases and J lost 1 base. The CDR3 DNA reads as TGTGCCAGCAGCGCCGGACAGGGCAGCAATCAGCCCCAGCATTTT. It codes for CASSAGQGSNQPQHF.

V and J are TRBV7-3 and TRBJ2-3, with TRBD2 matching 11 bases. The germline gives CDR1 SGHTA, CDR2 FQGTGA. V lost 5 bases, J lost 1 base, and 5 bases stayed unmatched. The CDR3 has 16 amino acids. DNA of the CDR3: TGTGCCAGCAGCACGACTAGCGGGACTGGCACAGATACGCAGTATTTT. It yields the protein CASSTTSGTGTDTQYF.

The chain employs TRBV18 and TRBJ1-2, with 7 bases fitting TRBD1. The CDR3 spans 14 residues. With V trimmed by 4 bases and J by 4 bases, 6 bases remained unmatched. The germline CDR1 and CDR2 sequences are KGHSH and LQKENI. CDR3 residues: CASSQGAGRYGYTF. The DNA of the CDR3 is TGTGCCAGCTCACAGGGGGCAGGGCGCTATGGCTACACCTTC.

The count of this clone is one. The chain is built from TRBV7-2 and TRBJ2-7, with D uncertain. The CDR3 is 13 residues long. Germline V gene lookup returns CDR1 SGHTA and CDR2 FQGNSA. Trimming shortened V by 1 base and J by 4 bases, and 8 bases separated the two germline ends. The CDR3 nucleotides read TGTGCCAGCAGCTTAGGGTCTGGGTACGAGCAGTACTTC. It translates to CASSLGSGYEQYF.

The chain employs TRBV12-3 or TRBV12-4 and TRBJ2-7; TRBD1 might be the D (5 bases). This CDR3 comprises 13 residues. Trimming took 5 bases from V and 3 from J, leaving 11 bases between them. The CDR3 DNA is TGTGCCAGCAGTGACAGCTTGGGCTACGAGCAGTACTTC. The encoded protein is CASSDSLGYEQYF.

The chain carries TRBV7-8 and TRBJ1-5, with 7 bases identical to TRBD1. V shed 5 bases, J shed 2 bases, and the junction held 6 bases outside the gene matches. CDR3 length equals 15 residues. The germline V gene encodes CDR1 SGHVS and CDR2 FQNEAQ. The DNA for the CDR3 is TGTGCCAGCAGCGCGCAAGACAGGGGCAATCAGCCCCAGCATTTT. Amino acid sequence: CASSAQDRGNQPQHF.

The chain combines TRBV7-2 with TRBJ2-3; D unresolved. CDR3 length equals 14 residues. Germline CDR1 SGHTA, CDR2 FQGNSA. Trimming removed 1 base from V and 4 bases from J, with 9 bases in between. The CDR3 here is CASSLVGGSDTQYF. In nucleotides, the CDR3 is TGTGCCAGCAGCTTAGTAGGTGGCTCAGATACGCAGTATTTT.

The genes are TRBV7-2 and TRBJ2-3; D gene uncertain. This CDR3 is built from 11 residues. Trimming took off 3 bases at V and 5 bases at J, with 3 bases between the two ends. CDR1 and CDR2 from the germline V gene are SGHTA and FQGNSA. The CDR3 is CASSFRDTQYF. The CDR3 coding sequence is TGTGCCAGCAGCTTCAGAGATACGCAGTATTTT.

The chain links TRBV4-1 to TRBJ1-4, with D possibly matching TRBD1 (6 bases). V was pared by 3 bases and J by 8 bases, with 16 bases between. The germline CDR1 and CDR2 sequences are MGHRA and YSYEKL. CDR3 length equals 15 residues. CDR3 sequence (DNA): TGCGCCAGCAGCCAGGAAGGGGGAGTTTACGAAAAACTGTTTTTT. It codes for CASSQEGGVYEKLFF.

The CDR3 sequence is CASSPGSNTEAFF. CDR3 DNA sequence: TGTGCCAGCAGCCCAGGTTCGAACACTGAAGCTTTCTTT. The chain recombines TRBV7-9 with TRBJ1-1; unclear D gene. Trimming cost V 5 bases and J 1 base, with 8 bases left between them. Germline V CDR1 and CDR2: SEHNR, FQNEAQ (reference sequence). CDR3 length: 13 amino acids.

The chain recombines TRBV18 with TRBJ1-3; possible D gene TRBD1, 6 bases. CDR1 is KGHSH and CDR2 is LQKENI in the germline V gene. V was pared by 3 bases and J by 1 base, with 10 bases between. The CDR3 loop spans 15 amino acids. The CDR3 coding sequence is TGTGCCAGCTCACCTATGGGGGCGTCTGGAAACACCATATATTTT. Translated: CASSPMGASGNTIYF. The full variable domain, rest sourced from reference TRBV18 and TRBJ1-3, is NAGVMQNPRHLVRRRGQEARLRCSPMKGHSHVYWYRQLPEEGLKFMVYLQKENIIDESGMPKERFSAEFPKEGPSILRIQQVVRGDSAAYFCASSPMGASGNTIYFGEGSWLTVV.

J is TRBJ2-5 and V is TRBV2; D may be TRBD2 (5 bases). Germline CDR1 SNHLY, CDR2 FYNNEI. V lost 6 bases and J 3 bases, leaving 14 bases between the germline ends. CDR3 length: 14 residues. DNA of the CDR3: TGTGCCAGCAGAGCGGCAGGCCTAGAAGAGACCCAGTACTTC. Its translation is CASRAAGLEETQYF. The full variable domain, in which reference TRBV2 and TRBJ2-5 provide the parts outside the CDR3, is EPEVTQTPSHQVTQMGQEVILRCVPISNHLYFYWYRQILGQKVEFLVSFYNNEISEKSEIFDDQFSVERPDGSNFTLKIRSTKLEDSAMYFCASRAAGLEETQYFGPGTRLLVL.

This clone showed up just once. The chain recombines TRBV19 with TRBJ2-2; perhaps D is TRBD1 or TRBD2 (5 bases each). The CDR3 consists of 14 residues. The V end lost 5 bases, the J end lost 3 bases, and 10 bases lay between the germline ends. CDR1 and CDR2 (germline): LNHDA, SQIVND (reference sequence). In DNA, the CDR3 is TGTGCCAGTAGTCCCTGGGACCACACCGGGGAGCTGTTTTTT. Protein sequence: CASSPWDHTGELFF.

CDR3 sequence (DNA): TGTGCCAGTAGTATATGGGGGGAAGCTTTCTTT. Protein: CASSIWGEAFF. The chain combines TRBV19 with TRBJ1-1, with a possible D match to TRBD1 (5 bases). CDR1 and CDR2 (germline): LNHDA, SQIVND (reference sequence). The CDR3 covers 11 residues. V lost 2 bases, J lost 8 bases, and 6 bases lay in between.

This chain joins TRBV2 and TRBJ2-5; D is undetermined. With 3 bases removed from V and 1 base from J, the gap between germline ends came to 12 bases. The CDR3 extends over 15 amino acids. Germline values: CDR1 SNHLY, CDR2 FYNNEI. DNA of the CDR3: TGTGCCAGCAGTGAGGCACAGCTATTCCAAGAGACCCAGTACTTC. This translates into CASSEAQLFQETQYF.

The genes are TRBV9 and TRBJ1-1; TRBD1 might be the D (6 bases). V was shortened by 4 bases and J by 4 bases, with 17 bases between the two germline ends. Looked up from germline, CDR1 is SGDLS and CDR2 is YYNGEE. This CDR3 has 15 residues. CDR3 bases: TGTGCCAGCAGCCTAAGGGGGGGCGGCGGCACTGAAGCTTTCTTT. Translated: CASSLRGGGGTEAFF.

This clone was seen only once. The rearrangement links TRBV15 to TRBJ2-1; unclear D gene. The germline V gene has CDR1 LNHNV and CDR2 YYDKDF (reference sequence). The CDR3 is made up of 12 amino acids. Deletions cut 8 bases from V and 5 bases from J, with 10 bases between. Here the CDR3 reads CATPARNNEQFF. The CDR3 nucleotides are TGTGCCACCCCGGCGCGGAACAATGAGCAGTTCTTC.

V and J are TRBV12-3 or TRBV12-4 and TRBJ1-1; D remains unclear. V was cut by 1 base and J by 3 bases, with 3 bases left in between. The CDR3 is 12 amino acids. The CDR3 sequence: CASSLGYTEAFF. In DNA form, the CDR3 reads TGTGCCAGCAGTTTAGGCTACACTGAAGCTTTCTTT.

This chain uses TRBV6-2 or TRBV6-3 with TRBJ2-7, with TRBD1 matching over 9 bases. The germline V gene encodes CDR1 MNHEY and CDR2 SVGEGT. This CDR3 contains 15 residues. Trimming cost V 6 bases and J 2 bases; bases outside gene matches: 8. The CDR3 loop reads CASRPQGQGPYEQYF. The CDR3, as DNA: TGTGCCAGCAGACCTCAGGGACAGGGCCCCTACGAGCAGTACTTC.

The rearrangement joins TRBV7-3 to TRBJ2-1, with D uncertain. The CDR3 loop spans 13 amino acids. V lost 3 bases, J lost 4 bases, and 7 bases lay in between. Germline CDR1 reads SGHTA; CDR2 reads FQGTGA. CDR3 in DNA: TGTGCCAGCAGCTTCGGAGCGTACAATGAGCAGTTCTTC. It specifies CASSFGAYNEQFF.

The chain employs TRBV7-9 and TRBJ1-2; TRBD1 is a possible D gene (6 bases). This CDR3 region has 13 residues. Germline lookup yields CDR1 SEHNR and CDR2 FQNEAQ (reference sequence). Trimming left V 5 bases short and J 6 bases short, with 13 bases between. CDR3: CASSQPGQHGYTF. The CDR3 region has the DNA TGTGCCAGCAGCCAGCCGGGACAACATGGCTACACCTTC.

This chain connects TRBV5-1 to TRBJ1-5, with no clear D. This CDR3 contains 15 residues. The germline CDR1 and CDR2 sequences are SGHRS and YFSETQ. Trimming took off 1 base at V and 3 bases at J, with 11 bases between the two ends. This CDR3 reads CASSLMGSLNQPQHF. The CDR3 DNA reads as TGCGCCAGCAGCTTGATGGGTTCCCTCAATCAGCCCCAGCATTTT.